This TCR beta chain was sequenced for a study of blood T cell repertoires in COVID-19. Profiled with immunoSEQ multiplex PCR; TCRdb holds only in-frame clones, not every one. The sample contains about 190,000 clones, 84% of which appear only once. The CDR3 extends over 15 amino acids. Looked up from germline, CDR1 is MNHEY and CDR2 is SVGAGI. After removal of 8 bases from V and 4 bases from J, the junction contained 9 bases not matched to a gene. The chain links TRBV6-5 to TRBJ2-1; 9 bases align to TRBD2. Sequencing used peripheral blood. This receptor was obtained from a woman in her seventies with active or convalescent COVID-19. CDR3 in DNA: TGTGCCAGCCAAAAAGCGGGAGGTCAGTACAATGAGCAGTTCTTC. It codes for CASQKAGGQYNEQFF.